This T cell receptor beta chain was found in a study of cytomegalovirus exposure and HLA in healthy donors. Study-wide background: Roughly 92 million unique TCRs, all from HLA-typed donors, were included in an early release of the data.

Study-wide findings and caveats: Through in vitro validation, a few CMV-associated chains were shown to be specific for CMV antigens. Immune exposure was documented only through CMV serostatus.

Remarks on this clone: Its antigen is still unknown. One end of the junction varies from germline; a read error may be responsible.

This PCR relied on a set of 60 Vbeta primers and 13 Jbeta primers. Libraries were prepared by immunoSEQ multiplex PCR; TCRdb keeps only in-frame clonotypes and omits some of them. The sample records about 160,000 clones, approximately 82% being singletons. Germline V lookup: CDR1 SEHNR, CDR2 FQNEAQ (reference sequence). This CDR3 has 14 residues. The chain carries TRBV7-9 and TRBJ2-3; 11 bases align to TRBD2. The source of this sequence is a male donor in good health and CMV-seronegative. Specimen: PBMCs. Written as DNA, the CDR3 is TGTTCCAGCAGCTTCGGACTAGCGGGAGATACGCAGTATTTT. It codes for CSSSFGLAGDTQYF.